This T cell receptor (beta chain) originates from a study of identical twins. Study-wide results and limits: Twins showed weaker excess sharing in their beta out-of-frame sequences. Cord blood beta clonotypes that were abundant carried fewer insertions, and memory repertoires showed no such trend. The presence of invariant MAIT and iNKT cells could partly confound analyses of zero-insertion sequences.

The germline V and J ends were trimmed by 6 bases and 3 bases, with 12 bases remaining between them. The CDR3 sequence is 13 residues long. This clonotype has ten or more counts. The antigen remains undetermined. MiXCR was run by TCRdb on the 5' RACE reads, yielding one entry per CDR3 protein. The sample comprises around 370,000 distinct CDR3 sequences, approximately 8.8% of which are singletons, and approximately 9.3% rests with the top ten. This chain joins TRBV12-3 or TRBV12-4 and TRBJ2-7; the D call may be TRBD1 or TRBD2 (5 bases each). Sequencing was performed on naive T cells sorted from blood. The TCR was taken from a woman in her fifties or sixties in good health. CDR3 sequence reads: CASSTIGGYEQYF. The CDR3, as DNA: TGTGCCAGCAGCACTATTGGGGGCTACGAGCAGTACTTC.